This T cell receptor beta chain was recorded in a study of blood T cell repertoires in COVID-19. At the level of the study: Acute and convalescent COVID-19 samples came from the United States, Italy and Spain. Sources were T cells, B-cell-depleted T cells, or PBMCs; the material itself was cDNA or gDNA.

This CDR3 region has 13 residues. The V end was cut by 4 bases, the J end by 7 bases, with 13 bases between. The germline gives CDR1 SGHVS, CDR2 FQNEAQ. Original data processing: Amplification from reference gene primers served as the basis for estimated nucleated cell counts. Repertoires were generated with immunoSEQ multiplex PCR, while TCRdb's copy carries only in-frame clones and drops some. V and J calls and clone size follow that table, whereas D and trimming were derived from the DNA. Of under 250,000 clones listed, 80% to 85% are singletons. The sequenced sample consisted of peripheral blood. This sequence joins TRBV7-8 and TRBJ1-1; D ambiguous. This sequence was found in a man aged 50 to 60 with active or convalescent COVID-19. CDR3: CASSSTPAGEAFF. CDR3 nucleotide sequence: TGTGCCAGCAGCTCGACACCGGCGGGTGAAGCTTTCTTT. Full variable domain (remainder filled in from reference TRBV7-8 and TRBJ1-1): GAGVSQSPRYKVAKRGQDVALRCDPISGHVSLFWYQQALGQGPEFLTYFQNEAQLDKSGLPSDRFFAERPEGSVSTLKIQRTQQEDSAVYLCASSSTPAGEAFFGQGTRLTVV.